This passage covers 25 T cell receptor beta chains from one sample sequenced in a study of T cells in pancreatic ductal adenocarcinoma. Measured with immunoSEQ multiplex PCR; TCRdb has only the in-frame clones, and not every one. The sample lists tens of thousands of clones; more than 90% were seen once. The selected patients with pancreatic ductal adenocarcinoma had surgery but no neoadjuvant therapy. Sequenced material: PBMCs. These receptors all stem from a human donor with pancreatic ductal adenocarcinoma.

The rearrangement links TRBV10-3 to TRBJ2-1; 11 bases align to TRBD2. Per the germline V gene, CDR1 is ENHRY and CDR2 is SYGVKD. After removal of 9 bases from V and 3 bases from J, the junction contained 1 base not matched to a gene. The CDR3 is 13 amino acids. In DNA form, the CDR3 reads TGTGCCATTGGGACTAGCGGCTACAATGAGCAGTTCTTC. It yields the protein CAIGTSGYNEQFF.

The rearrangement joins TRBV5-1 to TRBJ2-1; perhaps TRBD2 as D (5 bases). This CDR3 comprises 12 residues. Trimming pared 0 bases from V and 10 bases from J, leaving 8 bases between. The germline CDR1 and CDR2 sequences are SGHRS and YFSETQ. The CDR3 DNA sequence: TGCGCCAGCAGCTTGGAAAGAGGGGAGCAGTTCTTC. It encodes CASSLERGEQFF.

With regard to this clone: Other nucleotide sequences from this sample produce the same CDR3. The chain links TRBV18 to TRBJ1-1; D might be TRBD1 (5 bases). The CDR3 spans 15 residues. From germline, CDR1 is KGHSH and CDR2 LQKENI. V lost 3 bases and J 1 base, leaving 12 bases between the germline ends. CDR3 sequence reads: CASSPVRQQNTEAFF. DNA of the CDR3: TGTGCCAGCTCACCGGTTAGACAGCAGAACACTGAAGCTTTCTTT.

The rearrangement uses TRBV9 and TRBJ2-3, with D hard to call. The germline V and J ends were trimmed by 0 bases and 6 bases, with 5 bases remaining between them. The CDR3 spans 12 residues. Germline CDR1 is SGDLS and CDR2 is YYNGEE. The CDR3 here is CASSVDGDTQYF. CDR3 DNA sequence: TGTGCCAGCAGCGTAGACGGGGATACGCAGTATTTT.

This chain links TRBV28 with TRBJ1-2, with D tentatively TRBD1 (6 bases). The CDR3 runs 14 residues. CDR1 and CDR2 from the germline V gene are MDHEN and SYDVKM. The V end lost 5 bases, the J end lost 4 bases, and 14 bases lay between the germline ends. The CDR3 DNA follows: TGTGCCAGCAGTACCGCCACAGGGCTCTATGGCTACACCTTC. Translating it yields CASSTATGLYGYTF.

Concerning this clone: A read error may produce the germline difference seen at one junction end. V gene TRBV18 combines with J gene TRBJ2-3; TRBD1 or TRBD2 may be the D gene (5 bases each). Germline V gene data show CDR1 as KGHSH and CDR2 as LQKENI. This CDR3 region has 11 residues. Written as DNA, the CDR3 is TGTGCCAGCTCACCACGTGGGACGCAGTACTTT. It encodes CASSPRGTQYF. The whole variable domain, filled in from reference TRBV18 and TRBJ2-3, reads NAGVMQNPRHLVRRRGQEARLRCSPMKGHSHVYWYRQLPEEGLKFMVYLQKENIIDESGMPKERFSAEFPKEGPSILRIQQVVRGDSAAYFCASSPRGTQYFGPGTRLTVL.

CDR3: CASSFVPNQPQHF. The CDR3, as DNA: TGTGCCAGCAGTTTCGTCCCCAATCAGCCCCAGCATTTT. This sequence joins TRBV28 and TRBJ1-5, with D hard to call. V was trimmed by 3 bases and J by 3 bases, leaving 6 bases between them. In germline, CDR1 is MDHEN, CDR2 SYDVKM. The CDR3 runs 13 residues.

The V and J genes are TRBV28 and TRBJ2-7, with 9 bases that match TRBD2. This CDR3 contains 15 residues. Unmatched junction bases numbered 3, after V lost 3 bases and J lost 0 bases. Germline-derived CDR1 and CDR2 are MDHEN and SYDVKM. CDR3 bases: TGTGCCAGCAGTTTCACTAGCGGGCCCTCCTACGAGCAGTACTTC. It encodes CASSFTSGPSYEQYF.

The chain links TRBV7-8 to TRBJ1-1; D not certain. CDR1 SGHVS and CDR2 FQNEAQ come from the germline V gene. The CDR3 runs to 13 residues. With 0 bases removed from V and 11 bases from J, the gap between germline ends came to 13 bases. CDR3 in amino acids: CASSLARDPRAFF. The CDR3 DNA sequence: TGTGCCAGCAGCTTAGCGAGAGATCCGAGGGCTTTCTTT.

This chain connects TRBV9 to TRBJ2-1; 9 bases map to TRBD2. This CDR3 has 15 residues. With V trimmed by 0 bases and J by 7 bases, 5 bases remained unmatched. CDR1 is SGDLS, CDR2 YYNGEE, per germline. DNA for the CDR3: TGTGCCAGCAGCGTAGAAGGGACTAGCTGGAATGAGCAGTTCTTC. Its translation: CASSVEGTSWNEQFF.

This rearrangement joins TRBV4-3 to TRBJ1-2, with D perhaps TRBD1 (5 bases). Germline V gene lookup returns CDR1 LGHNA and CDR2 YSLEER. The V and J ends lost 3 bases and 8 bases respectively, with 19 bases between them. The length of the CDR3 is 15 residues. CDR3 sequence (DNA): TGCGCCAGCAGCCAGACCAATGGAGGGGCCCACGGCTACACCTTC. It codes for CASSQTNGGAHGYTF.

The rearrangement links TRBV9 to TRBJ2-5; the D gene is possibly TRBD1 (5 bases). CDR3 length equals 15 residues. Per germline, CDR1 SGDLS and CDR2 YYNGEE. V was shortened by 0 bases and J by 2 bases, with 11 bases between the two germline ends. Here the CDR3 DNA reads TGTGCCAGCAGCGTAGGACAGCCGCTTCAAGAGACCCAGTACTTC. It is translated as CASSVGQPLQETQYF.

The chain employs TRBV5-1 and TRBJ2-1; D is uncertain. The CDR3 extends over 14 amino acids. Germline assignment: CDR1 SGHRS and CDR2 YFSETQ. V shed 9 bases and J shed 4 bases, with 17 bases lying between them. Written as DNA, the CDR3 is TGCGCCACCCGCCTTGAGACATTTTACAATGAGCAGTTCTTC. Amino acid sequence: CATRLETFYNEQFF.

This chain uses TRBV19 with TRBJ2-2, with 9 bases aligning to TRBD1. J lost 2 bases, V lost 10 bases, and 17 bases had no gene match. The CDR3 consists of 18 residues. In germline, CDR1 is LNHDA, CDR2 SQIVND (reference sequence). The chain's CDR3 is CATRLPGQGPLNTGELFF. CDR3 DNA sequence: TGTGCCACACGGCTACCGGGACAGGGCCCCTTAAACACCGGGGAGCTGTTTTTT.

The chain joins TRBV7-2 to TRBJ2-5, with a possible D match to TRBD1 (6 bases). The last part of the DNA fits TRBJ2-7 better; the J call may be wrong. Germline values: CDR1 SGHTA, CDR2 FQGNSA. CDR3 length equals 14 residues. CDR3 sequence reads: CASSVRQESYEQYF. In DNA, the CDR3 is TGTGCCAGCAGCGTCCGACAGGAATCCTACGAGCAGTACTTC.

V is TRBV5-4 and J is TRBJ2-1, with D possibly called TRBD1 or TRBD2 (6 bases each). Trimming pared 4 bases from V and 2 bases from J, leaving 16 bases between. This CDR3 is built from 16 residues. The germline CDR1 and CDR2 sequences are SGHNT and YYREEE (reference sequence). The CDR3 DNA reads TGTGCCAGCAGCCATTCGGGGGCTTCCGCCTACAATGAGCAGTTCTTC. Protein product: CASSHSGASAYNEQFF.

The chain is built from TRBV27 and TRBJ1-2; tentative D call: TRBD1 (6 bases). V was cut by 0 bases and J by 4 bases, with 12 bases left in between. The CDR3 sequence is 15 residues long. The germline V gene encodes CDR1 MNHEY and CDR2 SMNVEV (reference sequence). This CDR3 is CASSLSLSDSYGYTF. CDR3 nucleotide sequence: TGTGCCAGCAGTTTATCCCTCTCGGACAGCTATGGCTACACCTTC.

The chain uses TRBV11-3 and TRBJ1-2; no definite D call. V was pared by 5 bases and J by 2 bases, with 18 bases between. The CDR3 runs to 16 residues. Germline V gene sequence: CDR1 SGHNT, CDR2 YENEEA. In DNA form, the CDR3 reads TGTGCCAGCAGCCCAGGCCGGGCCTCCTTAAACTATGGCTACACCTTC. Amino acids: CASSPGRASLNYGYTF.

This clone came up once. The V call is TRBV2, the J call TRBJ2-7, with D possibly called TRBD1 or TRBD2 (5 bases each). Germline lookup yields CDR1 SNHLY and CDR2 FYNNEI. The CDR3 contains 13 residues. The V gene lost 7 bases and the J gene lost 3 bases, with 13 bases spanning the gap. CDR3 DNA: TGTGCCAGCAACCGGGACGGGATCTACGAGCAGTACTTC. This encodes CASNRDGIYEQYF.

This clone has a handful of counts. This chain uses TRBV11-2 with TRBJ1-2, with D maybe TRBD1 (5 bases). V shed 8 bases and J shed 0 bases, with 7 bases lying between them. Germline V CDR1 and CDR2: SGHAT, FQNNGV. CDR3 length: 12 residues. CDR3 protein: CASRGANYGYTF. CDR3 bases: TGTGCCAGCCGGGGGGCTAACTATGGCTACACCTTC.

The chain recombines TRBV4-3 with TRBJ2-7, with no clear D. CDR1 and CDR2 (germline): LGHNA, YSLEER. The CDR3 runs to 15 residues. V was pared by 0 bases and J by 0 bases, with 9 bases between. The CDR3 DNA is TGCGCCAGCAGCCAAGATAGGCAGAACTCCTACGAGCAGTACTTC. Its protein product is CASSQDRQNSYEQYF.

The chain is built from TRBV10-3 and TRBJ2-5; TRBD2 matches at 11 bases. The CDR3 totals 14 residues. Germline values: CDR1 ENHRY, CDR2 SYGVKD. V was pared by 6 bases and J by 3 bases, with 3 bases of the junction left unmatched. CDR3 residues: CAISLTSGKETQYF. CDR3 DNA: TGTGCCATCAGCCTGACTAGCGGGAAAGAGACCCAGTACTTC.

The J gene is TRBJ2-5, the V gene TRBV5-4; tentative D call: TRBD1 (7 bases). The germline V gene encodes CDR1 SGHNT and CDR2 YYREEE (reference sequence). V lost 5 bases, J lost 4 bases, and 21 bases lay in between. The CDR3 length is 16 residues. CDR3 sequence: CASSGVAGGWGETQYF. DNA of the CDR3: TGTGCCAGCAGTGGAGTCGCAGGGGGGTGGGGAGAGACCCAGTACTTC.

The rearrangement links TRBV29-1 to TRBJ1-2; D remains unclear. This CDR3 comprises 15 residues. V lost 2 bases, J lost 8 bases, and 21 bases lay in between. Germline V CDR1 and CDR2: SQVTM, ANQGSEA. CDR3 sequence: CSVEWGASRLGGYTF. CDR3 sequence (DNA): TGCAGCGTTGAATGGGGAGCCAGCCGGCTGGGGGGCTACACCTTC.

A word on this clone: One junction end does not reproduce the germline sequence, and a read error may be involved. The genes are TRBV7-7 and TRBJ2-5; the D gene is possibly TRBD1 (7 bases). The germline CDR1 and CDR2 sequences are SSHAT and FNYEAQ (reference sequence). There are 16 residues in the CDR3. The chain's CDR3 is CASSPNRGRGQETQYF. DNA for the CDR3: TGTGCTAGCAGCCCCAACAGGGGCCGGGGGCAAGAGACCCAGTACTTC.